This TCR beta chain was identified during a study of blood T cells in healthy people across ages (dated by TCRdb to between 2014 and 2016). About the full investigation: In model experiments, template switching captured about one uniquely barcoded TCR beta cDNA molecule for every two T cells. The study measured age-related changes in TCR beta repertoire diversity using deep sequencing normalized with unique cDNA molecular identifiers. Donors were grouped into four age groups: young (average roughly 17 years), middle-aged (about 38), aged (over 55) and long-lived (less than 85). For two donors (one aged 18 to 29 and one aged 80 or older), the study analyzed two additional independent replicas of 1 million unique cDNA reads from the same blood draw. The study at large found these results: Since profiling was done on bulk unsorted PBMCs, naive and antigen-experienced compartments could not be conclusively compared. Donor CMV infection status was unknown, potentially confounding age-related changes in expanded clonotypes. There was a strong correlation between observed TCR beta diversity and the percentage of naive T cells measured by flow cytometry. Compared with the aged group, the long-lived group had more naive CD4+ T cells, fewer expanded clones and increased TCR diversity, a pattern suggesting age selection. As age increased, observed TCR beta diversity per million T cells dropped in a roughly linear way, and a significant reduction was already evident by age 40. Estimates of total diversity based on one million sequenced T cells were regarded as lower bounds and as underestimates.

Library generation was performed with 5' RACE. Sequencing took place on an Illumina HiSeq 2500. A second 7 to 11 cycle PCR used a sample-barcoded 5' primer and a J-beta primer mix. Each TCR beta cDNA molecule received a unique molecular identifier from a template-switch 5' adaptor carrying 12 random nucleotides. At least 2.5 million CDR3-containing paired-end reads were obtained from each sample. First-strand cDNA was synthesized from all RNA with the Mint cDNA synthesis kit, primed by a TRBC-specific oligonucleotide. Following uracil-DNA glycosylase treatment, all cDNA underwent a first 18-cycle PCR with the universal primers M1SS and BC2_uni_R. As for the original processing: For normalization, 1 million high-quality reads, each with a distinct molecular identifier, were randomly selected from each sample. Reads sharing molecular identifiers were discarded rather than binned into consensus sequences. MiTCR, set to a Q25 quality threshold and the strictest error-elimination algorithm, was used for CDR3 identification, clonotype clustering and error correction. A nonparametric unseen species model with Euler transformation was used to estimate a lower bound on total TCR beta diversity. Starting from the raw public reads, TCRdb applied fastp trimming at Q25, assembled clones with MiXCR and retained in-frame beta chains. Rows with one shared CDR3 protein collapse into an entry with the most common genes and DNA. The V and J calls and clone size come from TCRdb's table, not from the authors' own analysis. The sample table records some 850,000 distinct CDR3 sequences; approximately 24% of these occur just once. The ten most abundant clones make up 3% of the sample.

About this clonotype: No antigen is known for it. The record has no base qualities; no much larger clone is one base away.

V gives up 6 bases and J gives up 5 bases, and the segment between their germline ends measures 10 bases. For CDR1 and CDR2, the germline V gene lists SNHLY and FYNNEI. The CDR3, from cysteine to phenylalanine, totals 12 residues. Only the CDR3 portion is preserved as DNA: 36 bases, with reading frame beginning at the first base. Systemically healthy Caucasian individuals from Russia, about 38 in total and aged about 6 to 90 years, were included as donors. Each donor gave around 9 milliliters of peripheral blood, collected into EDTA-treated Vacutainer tubes. Ficoll-Paque density-gradient centrifugation was used to isolate PBMCs, with at least 6.5 million per sample. Trizol reagent was used to extract total RNA from PBMCs, with at least 6 micrograms per sample. Naive CD45RAhigh/CD27high T cell percentages were measured by flow cytometry on a PBMC aliquot from every donor. These data are also associated with another study on T cells of mothers and their children. The second investigation adds: The donors were nine systemically healthy Caucasian individuals, made up of three mothers and their six children. cDNA synthesis used all of the extracted RNA, with roughly 1.5 ug of RNA in each 15 ul reaction. In the second PCR, the M1S primer added sample barcodes and 2-4 random nucleotides. Each mother yielded over 8.5 million TCR beta CDR3 reads and each child 3 million to 3.5 million reads. TCR recombination output is similarly shaped by thymic selection in related and unrelated pairs, with a minor effect exerted by inherited differences. Normalized repertoire overlap was always found to be slightly, but never significantly, higher in related mother-child pairs than in unrelated mother-child pairs. No persistent microchimeric T cell clones were detected, at a sensitivity of roughly 99 clones per million clonotypes. The study used deep NGS to compare TCR beta repertoires of mothers and children, seeking features distinguishing related mother-child pairs from unrelated individuals. On average, the children were 11 +/- 4 years old, while the mothers were about 40 +/- 4 years old. After adapter ligation was performed with NEBNext reagents, the libraries were sequenced on an Illumina HiSeq 2000 with 100+100 nt paired-end reads. To avoid cross-contamination, the mother libraries and the child libraries were prepared a month apart and sequenced in separate runs. For each donor, somewhere between roughly 450,000 and 2,200,000 distinct TCR beta clonotypes were identified. Naive TCR beta clonotypes were estimated from low-frequency clonotypes matched to each donor's FACS-determined naive share, without sorting.

The sequenced sample consisted of blood. Recombination joined TRBV2 with TRBJ1-1; matching of 6 bases hints at TRBD1 as the D gene. This TCR came from a boy aged 5-17 years in good health. In nucleotide form, the sequence is TGTGCCAGCAGACCAGGGGAGACTGAAGCTTTCTTT. It specifies CASRPGETEAFF.